Presented here are 13 T cell receptor beta chains from one specimen sequenced in a study of blood T cell repertoires in COVID-19. Data came from immunoSEQ multiplex PCR; TCRdb stores just in-frame clones and leaves some out. This table holds about 100,000 clones, 75% to 90% found once. The sequencing sample was made of peripheral blood. Every receptor here comes from a woman between 65 and 79 years old with active or convalescent COVID-19.

This chain links TRBV2 with TRBJ2-1, with D tentatively TRBD1 (6 bases). CDR1 is SNHLY and CDR2 is FYNNEI in the germline V gene. V was clipped by 3 bases and J by 13 bases, with 16 bases between them. This CDR3 is 13 amino acids long. DNA for the CDR3: TGTGCCAGCAGTGAGACCCCGGGACAAGGACAGTTCTTC. Amino acid sequence: CASSETPGQGQFF.

V is TRBV4-3 and J is TRBJ2-7; the D gene is possibly TRBD1 (7 bases). The CDR3 is 14 residues long. The germline V gene has CDR1 LGHNA and CDR2 YSLEER. V was cut by 4 bases and J by 8 bases, with 18 bases left in between. CDR3 loop: CASSLRGAAGKQYF. Here the CDR3 DNA reads TGCGCCAGCAGCCTCAGGGGGGCCGCTGGGAAGCAGTACTTC.

The gene calls are TRBV6-6 and TRBJ1-5; D might be TRBD1 (6 bases). CDR1 MNHNY and CDR2 SVGAGI come from the germline V gene (reference sequence). V shed 11 bases and J shed 0 bases, with 17 bases lying between them. CDR3 size: 15 residues. This chain's CDR3 is CAGDWGPFSNQPQHF. The CDR3 bases are TGTGCCGGAGATTGGGGGCCCTTTAGCAATCAGCCCCAGCATTTT.

The rearrangement joins TRBV5-5 to TRBJ2-2; 7 bases match TRBD2. Losses at the gene ends were 2 bases for V and 5 bases for J; bases not matched to a gene: 9. Germline-derived CDR1 and CDR2 are SGHKS and YYEKEE (reference sequence). The CDR3 runs to 16 residues. CDR3 sequence reads: CASSFGWTRRTGELFF. For the CDR3, the DNA is TGTGCCAGCAGCTTCGGCTGGACTAGGAGGACCGGGGAGCTGTTTTTT.

The CDR3 nucleotides are TGTGCCAGCAGTTTAGGGGGGGGCTATGGCTACACCTTC. It is translated as CASSLGGGYGYTF. The V and J genes are TRBV12-3 or TRBV12-4 and TRBJ1-2; D may be TRBD1 (5 bases). CDR3 size: 13 residues. Trimming removed 1 base at V and 4 bases at J, with 7 bases between.

This chain uses TRBV3-1 (or the pseudogene TRBV3-2) with TRBJ1-1; tentatively, D is TRBD1 (5 bases). Per germline, CDR1 LGHDT and CDR2 YNNKEL (reference sequence). The CDR3 spans 15 residues. Trimming shortened V by 1 base and J by 4 bases, and 13 bases separated the two germline ends. The CDR3 sequence: CASSQVGPGLTEAFF. DNA of the CDR3: TGTGCCAGCAGCCAAGTTGGTCCAGGGCTCACTGAAGCTTTCTTT.

The chain carries TRBV19 and TRBJ1-2, with TRBD1 matching 11 bases. V was pared by 5 bases and J by 6 bases, with 11 bases of the junction left unmatched. Germline assignment: CDR1 LNHDA and CDR2 SQIVND (reference sequence). The CDR3 is 16 amino acids. In DNA form, the CDR3 reads TGTGCCAGTAGTTCGCCCCGGGACAGGGGGTTGGATGGCTACACCTTC. It is translated as CASSSPRDRGLDGYTF.

J is TRBJ1-1 and V is TRBV19, with TRBD1 identical over 8 bases. The CDR3 contains 17 residues. The trim removed 0 bases at V and 5 bases at J, leaving 11 bases unmatched. Looked up from germline, CDR1 is LNHDA and CDR2 is SQIVND (reference sequence). The CDR3 reads CASSIDNRGTFTTEAFF. DNA of the CDR3: TGTGCCAGTAGTATAGATAACAGGGGGACATTTACAACTGAAGCTTTCTTT.

The J gene is TRBJ2-7, the V gene TRBV5-1; 9 nucleotides line up with TRBD2. V gave up 4 bases and J gave up 3 bases; unmatched junction bases: 5. The CDR3 totals 14 residues. Per the germline V gene, CDR1 is SGHRS and CDR2 is YFSETQ. Here the CDR3 reads CASSQGTSSYEQYF. In nucleotides, the CDR3 is TGCGCCAGCAGCCAAGGGACTAGCAGCTACGAGCAGTACTTC.

V usage is TRBV27 and J usage is TRBJ1-3, with 9 nucleotides matching TRBD1. The V gene end was trimmed by 6 bases and the J gene end by 1 base; junction bases not matched to a gene: 4. Germline V gives CDR1 MNHEY, CDR2 SMNVEV (reference sequence). This CDR3 is built from 15 residues. Here the CDR3 DNA reads TGTGCCAGCAGGCAACAGGGGGCGTCTGGAAACACCATATATTTT. Its translation is CASRQQGASGNTIYF.

The chain employs TRBV21-1 and TRBJ2-1; the table's D call, TRBD1, has no DNA check behind it. TRBV21-1 constitutes a pseudogene. CDR3 length: 12 residues. The CDR3 nucleotides are TGTGCCAGCAGCAAACATTACAATGAGCAGTTCTTC. Translated, it gives CASSKHYNEQFF.

This chain links TRBV25-1 with TRBJ2-6, with D possibly matching TRBD1 (5 bases). The CDR3 runs 15 residues. Germline V gene lookup returns CDR1 MGHDK and CDR2 SYGVNS. Trimming removed 6 bases at V and 0 bases at J, with 9 bases between. The DNA for the CDR3 is TGTGCCAGCAGCCCGCAGGGCTCTGGGGCCAACGTCCTGACTTTC. Protein sequence: CASSPQGSGANVLTF. Filled out from reference TRBV25-1 and TRBJ2-6, the complete variable domain reads EADIYQTPRYLVIGTGKKITLECSQTMGHDKMYWYQQDPGMELHLIHYSYGVNSTEKGDLSSESTVSRIRTEHFPLTLESARPSHTSQYLCASSPQGSGANVLTFGAGSRLTVL.

Details on this clone: Other DNA sequences in the same sample also yield this CDR3. This chain joins TRBV7-2 and TRBJ1-2; 7 bases align to TRBD1. The CDR3 spans 12 residues. Losses at the gene ends were 1 base for V and 8 bases for J; bases not matched to a gene: 1. The V gene's germline CDR1 is SGHTA and CDR2 FQGNSA. The CDR3 DNA reads TGTGCCAGCAGCTTAGACAGGGGCGGCTACACCTTC. It is translated as CASSLDRGGYTF.